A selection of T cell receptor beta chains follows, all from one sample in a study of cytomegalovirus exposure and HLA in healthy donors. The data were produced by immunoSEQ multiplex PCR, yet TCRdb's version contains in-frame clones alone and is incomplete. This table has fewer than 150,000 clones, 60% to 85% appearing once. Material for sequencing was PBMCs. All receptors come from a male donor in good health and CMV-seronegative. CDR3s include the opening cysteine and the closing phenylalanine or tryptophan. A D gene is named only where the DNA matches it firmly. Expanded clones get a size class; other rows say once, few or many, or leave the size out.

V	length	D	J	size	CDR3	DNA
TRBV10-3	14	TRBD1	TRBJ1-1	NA	CAISPLQGPHEAFF	TGTGCCATCAGCCCATTACAGGGGCCGCATGAAGCTTTCTTT
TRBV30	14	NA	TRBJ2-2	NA	CAWSVLVNTGELFF	TGTGCCTGGAGTGTCCTAGTAAACACCGGGGAGCTGTTTTTT
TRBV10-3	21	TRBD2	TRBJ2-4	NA	CAISESLLLAGVPLAKNIQYF	TGTGCCATCAGTGAGTCCCTTTTACTAGCGGGAGTGCCGCTAGCCAAAAACATTCAGTACTTC
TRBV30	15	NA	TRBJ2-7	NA	CAWHAASANPYEQYF	TGTGCCTGGCATGCCGCGTCCGCGAACCCCTACGAGCAGTACTTC
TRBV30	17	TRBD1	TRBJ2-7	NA	CAWEPGQGPPSSYEQYF	TGTGCCTGGGAACCGGGACAGGGCCCACCGAGCTCCTACGAGCAGTACTTC
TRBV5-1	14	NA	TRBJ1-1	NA	CASNSGDLNTEAFF	TGCGCCAGCAACTCGGGGGATTTGAACACTGAAGCTTTCTTT
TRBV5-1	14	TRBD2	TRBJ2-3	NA	CASSAGANTDTQYF	TGCGCCAGCAGCGCGGGAGCTAACACAGATACGCAGTATTTT
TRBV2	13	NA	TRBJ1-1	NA	CASSATGYTEAFF	TGTGCCAGCAGTGCCACAGGCTACACTGAAGCTTTCTTT
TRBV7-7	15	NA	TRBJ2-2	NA	CASSRQGSNTGELFF	TGTGCTAGCAGCAGGCAGGGCTCGAACACCGGGGAGCTGTTTTTT
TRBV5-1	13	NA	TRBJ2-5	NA	CASSKRGRETQYF	TGCGCCAGCAGCAAACGGGGGAGGGAGACCCAGTACTTC
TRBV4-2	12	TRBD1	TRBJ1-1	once	CASSLGQEEAFF	TGTGCCAGCAGCCTGGGACAGGAAGAAGCTTTCTTT
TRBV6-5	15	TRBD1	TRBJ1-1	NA	CASSYSDRVDTEAFF	TGTGCCAGCAGTTATTCGGACAGGGTGGACACTGAAGCTTTCTTT
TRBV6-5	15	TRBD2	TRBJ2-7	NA	CASSGMTSRPGEQYF	TGTGCCAGCAGCGGGATGACTAGCCGTCCTGGGGAGCAGTACTTC
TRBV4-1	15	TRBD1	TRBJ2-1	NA	CASSPPGQGNNEQFF	TGCGCCAGCAGCCCCCCGGGACAGGGAAACAATGAGCAGTTCTTC
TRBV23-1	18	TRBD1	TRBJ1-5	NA	CARTVGFQQGTGNQPQHF	TGCGCCAGGACGGTGGGGTTTCAACAGGGGACCGGCAATCAGCCCCAGCATTTT
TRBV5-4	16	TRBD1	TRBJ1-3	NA	CASSGPRGRSGNTIYF	TGTGCCAGCAGCGGTCCCAGGGGGCGCTCTGGAAACACCATATATTTT
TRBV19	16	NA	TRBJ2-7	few	CASSPKNRDGGYEQYF	TGTGCCAGTAGTCCCAAGAACCGGGACGGGGGCTACGAGCAGTACTTC
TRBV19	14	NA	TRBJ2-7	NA	CASSKALGINEQYF	TGTGCCAGTAGTAAGGCTCTGGGCATCAACGAGCAGTACTTC
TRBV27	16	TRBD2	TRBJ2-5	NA	CASSFASGGALETQYF	TGTGCCAGCAGTTTCGCTAGCGGGGGGGCCCTGGAGACCCAGTACTTC
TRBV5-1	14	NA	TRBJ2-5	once	CASSLGRGQETQYF	TGCGCCAGCAGCTTAGGGCGGGGTCAGGAGACCCAGTACTTC
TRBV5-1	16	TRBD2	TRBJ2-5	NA	CASSMGPLAGLETQYF	TGCGCCAGCAGTATGGGGCCACTAGCGGGGTTGGAGACCCAGTACTTC
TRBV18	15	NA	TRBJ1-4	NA	CASSPNRATNEKLFF	TGTGCCAGCTCACCGAACAGAGCAACTAATGAAAAACTGTTTTTT
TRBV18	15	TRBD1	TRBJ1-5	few	CASSRTGIGHQPQHF	TGTGCCAGCTCGAGGACAGGGATTGGGCATCAGCCCCAGCATTTT
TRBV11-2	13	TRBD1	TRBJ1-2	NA	CASSFGQGYGYTF	TGTGCCAGCAGCTTCGGACAGGGCTATGGCTACACCTTC
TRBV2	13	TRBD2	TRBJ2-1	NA	CASRGEAGGKQFF	TGTGCCAGCAGAGGTGAGGCGGGAGGAAAGCAGTTCTTC
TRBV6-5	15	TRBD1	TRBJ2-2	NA	CASSRQGVNTGELFF	TGTGCCAGCAGTCGACAGGGGGTAAACACCGGGGAGCTGTTTTTT
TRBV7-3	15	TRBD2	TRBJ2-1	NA	CASSPGTSGYNEQFF	TGTGCCAGCAGCCCCGGGACTAGCGGTTACAATGAGCAGTTCTTC
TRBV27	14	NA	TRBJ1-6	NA	CASSFRGRNSPLHF	TGTGCCAGCAGTTTTAGAGGGCGTAATTCACCCCTCCACTTT
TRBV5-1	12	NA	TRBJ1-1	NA	CASSHPGAEAFF	TGCGCCAGCAGCCACCCAGGGGCTGAAGCTTTCTTT
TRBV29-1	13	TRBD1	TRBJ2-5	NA	CSVGRGPQETQYF	TGCAGCGTCGGCAGGGGGCCCCAAGAGACCCAGTACTTC
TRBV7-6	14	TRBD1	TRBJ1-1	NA	CASSLIDRENEAFF	TGTGCCAGCAGCTTGATAGACAGGGAGAATGAAGCTTTCTTT
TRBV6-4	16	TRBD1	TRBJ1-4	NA	CASRPGQGITNEKLFF	TGTGCCAGCCGACCGGGACAGGGGATAACTAATGAAAAACTGTTTTTT
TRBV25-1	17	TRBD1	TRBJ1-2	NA	CASSGSRDRGIFYGYTF	TGTGCCAGCAGTGGCTCCCGGGACAGAGGGATTTTCTATGGCTACACCTTC
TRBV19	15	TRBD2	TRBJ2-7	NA	CASRAGTSGIYEQYF	TGTGCCAGTAGAGCGGGGACTAGCGGGATTTACGAGCAGTACTTC
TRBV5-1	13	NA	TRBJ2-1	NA	CASSTGEINEQFF	TGCGCCAGCAGCACCGGTGAAATTAATGAGCAGTTCTTC
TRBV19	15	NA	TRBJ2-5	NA	CASSIDRGGIETQYF	TGTGCCAGTAGTATAGATCGGGGCGGGATAGAGACCCAGTACTTC
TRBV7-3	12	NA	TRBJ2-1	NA	CASSSWPNEQFF	TGTGCCAGCAGCTCGTGGCCCAATGAGCAGTTCTTC
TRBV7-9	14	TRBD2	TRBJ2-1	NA	CASLLLAGGNEQFF	TGTGCCAGCTTACTCCTAGCGGGAGGCAATGAGCAGTTCTTC
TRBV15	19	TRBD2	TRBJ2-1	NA	CATSREGPGTSAWRNEQFF	TGTGCCACCAGCAGAGAGGGGCCCGGGACTAGCGCCTGGCGGAATGAGCAGTTCTTC
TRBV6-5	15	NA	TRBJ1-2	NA	CASSYSGSNPYGYTF	TGTGCCAGCAGTTACTCGGGGAGTAACCCTTATGGCTACACCTTC
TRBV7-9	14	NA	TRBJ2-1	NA	CASSLEVGRGGQFF	TGTGCCAGCAGCTTAGAGGTTGGACGAGGGGGACAGTTCTTC
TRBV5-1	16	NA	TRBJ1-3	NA	CASSLGLGISGNTIYF	TGCGCCAGCAGCTTGGGACTTGGAATCTCTGGAAACACCATATATTTT
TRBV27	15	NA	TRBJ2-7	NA	CASSLGGTGNHEQYF	TGTGCCAGCAGTTTAGGTGGAACAGGGAACCACGAGCAGTACTTC
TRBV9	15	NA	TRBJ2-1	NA	CASSVDPPTGNEQFF	TGTGCCAGCAGCGTAGACCCCCCTACGGGCAATGAGCAGTTCTTC
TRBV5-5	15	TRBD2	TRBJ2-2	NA	CASSLEGLAPGELFF	TGTGCCAGCAGCTTGGAGGGACTAGCCCCCGGGGAGCTGTTTTTT
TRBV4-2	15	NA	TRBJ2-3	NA	CASSPWAGSTDTQYF	TGTGCCAGCAGTCCTTGGGCGGGGTCCACAGATACGCAGTATTTT
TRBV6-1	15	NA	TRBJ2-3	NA	CASTPGDSSTDTQYF	TGTGCCAGCACCCCTGGCGACAGTAGCACAGATACGCAGTATTTT
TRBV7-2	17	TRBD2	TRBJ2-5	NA	CASSPMGLAGGWETQYF	TGTGCCAGCAGCCCAATGGGACTAGCGGGGGGATGGGAGACCCAGTACTTC
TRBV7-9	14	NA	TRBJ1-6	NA	CASSLLSLNSPLHF	TGTGCCAGCAGCTTACTGTCCTTAAATTCACCCCTCCACTTT
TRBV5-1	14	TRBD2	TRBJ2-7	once	CASSSGLAGDAQYF	TGCGCCAGCAGCTCGGGACTAGCGGGAGACGCGCAGTACTTC
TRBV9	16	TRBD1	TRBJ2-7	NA	CASSEAPTGQGYEQYF	TGTGCCAGCAGCGAGGCCCCAACGGGACAGGGGTACGAGCAGTACTTC
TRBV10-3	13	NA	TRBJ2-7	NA	CAISAGVSYEQYF	TGTGCCATCAGTGCGGGAGTATCCTACGAGCAGTACTTC
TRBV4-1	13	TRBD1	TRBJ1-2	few	CASSRRTGDGYTF	TGCGCCAGCAGCCGGCGGACAGGTGATGGCTACACCTTC